Below, one T cell receptor (beta chain) is given with its context. Its target is not known. Individual cDNA molecules were tagged with unique molecular identifiers, the study reported. From the 5' RACE reads, TCRdb called clonotypes with MiXCR, one entry per CDR3 protein. The profile shows 53,000 or so distinct CDR3 sequences, more than 6.5% of them singletons. The data were obtained in a study of early T cells in non-severe SARS-CoV-2 infection. Overall study context: Chains were unpaired, as sequencing was done on bulk RNA from unsorted whole blood.

The V gene lost 3 bases and the J gene lost 9 bases, with 9 bases spanning the gap. This CDR3 is built from 12 residues. From germline, CDR1 is KGHSH and CDR2 LQKENI. Study-wide results and caveats: The matching step, a VDJdb search, favored anti-spike CD8 responses and missed private and CD4 specificities.

The chain has TRBV18 and TRBJ2-1, with D possibly being TRBD2 (6 bases). The sequence came from an adult who was a healthcare worker with PCR-confirmed SARS-CoV-2 infection or an uninfected control (not recorded which). Material: whole blood. The CDR3 bases are TGTGCCAGCTCACCTAGCGGCGCTGAGCAGTTCTTC. Translated, it gives CASSPSGAEQFF.